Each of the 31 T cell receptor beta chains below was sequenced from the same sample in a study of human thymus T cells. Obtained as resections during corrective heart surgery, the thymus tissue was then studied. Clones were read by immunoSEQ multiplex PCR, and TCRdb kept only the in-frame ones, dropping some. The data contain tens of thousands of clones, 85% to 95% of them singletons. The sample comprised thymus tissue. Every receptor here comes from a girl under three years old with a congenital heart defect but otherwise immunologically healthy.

The CDR3 region is CASSLAGTPNTGELFF. The CDR3 DNA follows: TGCGCCAGCAGCTTGGCCGGGACCCCGAACACCGGGGAGCTGTTTTTT. This rearrangement joins TRBV5-1 to TRBJ2-2, with D perhaps given as TRBD1 or TRBD2 (5 bases each). The germline V gene has CDR1 SGHRS and CDR2 YFSETQ. This CDR3 spans 16 amino acids. Trimming stripped 0 bases from V and 0 bases from J, with 9 bases between. The full variable domain, in which reference TRBV5-1 and TRBJ2-2 provide the parts outside the CDR3, is KAGVTQTPRYLIKTRGQQVTLSCSPISGHRSVSWYQQTPGQGLQFLFEYFSETQRNKGNFPGRFSGRQFSNSRSEMNVSTLELGDSALYLCASSLAGTPNTGELFFGEGSRLTVL.

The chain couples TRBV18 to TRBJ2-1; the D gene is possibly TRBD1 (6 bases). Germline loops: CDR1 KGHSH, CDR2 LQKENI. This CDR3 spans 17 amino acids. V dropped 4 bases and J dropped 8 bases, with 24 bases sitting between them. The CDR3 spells CASSLHSRDTSGDEQFF. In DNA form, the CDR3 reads TGTGCCAGCTCACTACATTCCCGGGACACCTCGGGCGATGAGCAGTTCTTC. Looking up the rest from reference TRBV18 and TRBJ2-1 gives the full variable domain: NAGVMQNPRHLVRRRGQEARLRCSPMKGHSHVYWYRQLPEEGLKFMVYLQKENIIDESGMPKERFSAEFPKEGPSILRIQQVVRGDSAAYFCASSLHSRDTSGDEQFFGPGTRLTVL.

The CDR3 region has the DNA TGTGCCAGCAGCCAAGATGGCAGGGGCTCCTACAATGAGCAGTTCTTC. Protein sequence: CASSQDGRGSYNEQFF. The chain uses TRBV4-2 and TRBJ2-1; the D gene is possibly TRBD1 (6 bases). The germline V gene has CDR1 LGHNA and CDR2 YNFKEQ. This CDR3 region has 16 residues. Trimming took 0 bases from V and 0 from J, leaving 9 bases between them.

In DNA, the CDR3 is TGTGCCAGCAGTGAAGCGCCAGGGGGTCCTCGTTCCCTCGCCACTGAAGCTTTCTTT. It codes for CASSEAPGGPRSLATEAFF. V is TRBV2 and J is TRBJ1-1; 7 nucleotides align to TRBD1. V gave up 0 bases and J gave up 4 bases; unmatched junction bases: 17. Germline V gene data show CDR1 as SNHLY and CDR2 as FYNNEI. The CDR3 is 19 residues long.

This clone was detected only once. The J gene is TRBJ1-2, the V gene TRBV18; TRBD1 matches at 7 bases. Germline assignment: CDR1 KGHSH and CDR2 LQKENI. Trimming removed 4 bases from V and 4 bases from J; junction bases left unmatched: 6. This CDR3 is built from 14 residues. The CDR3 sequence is CASSRVGTVYGYTF. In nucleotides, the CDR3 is TGTGCCAGCTCACGGGTAGGGACAGTCTATGGCTACACCTTC.

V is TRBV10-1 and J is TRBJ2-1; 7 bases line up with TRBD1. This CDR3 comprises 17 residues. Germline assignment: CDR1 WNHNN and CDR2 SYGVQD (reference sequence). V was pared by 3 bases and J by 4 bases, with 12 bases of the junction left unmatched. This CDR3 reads CASSDYRGIAAYNEQFF. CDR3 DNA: TGCGCCAGCAGTGATTACAGGGGCATCGCGGCATACAATGAGCAGTTCTTC.

CDR3 residues: CASDSGNEQFF. The CDR3 coding sequence is TGCGCCAGTGATAGCGGGAATGAGCAGTTCTTC. The rearrangement links TRBV10-2 to TRBJ2-1; 7 nucleotides match TRBD2. Per the germline V gene, CDR1 is WSHSY and CDR2 is SAAADI. Germline trimming cut 9 bases from V and 7 bases from J; bases unmatched to any gene: 3. The CDR3 spans 11 residues.

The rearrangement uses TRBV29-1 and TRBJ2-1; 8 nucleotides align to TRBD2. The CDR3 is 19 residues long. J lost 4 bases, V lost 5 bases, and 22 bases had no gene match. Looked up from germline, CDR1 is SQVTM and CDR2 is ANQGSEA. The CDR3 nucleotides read TGCAGCGTTCCTACTCACAGCGGGGGACTCCCGAGGGTGTACAATGAGCAGTTCTTC. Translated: CSVPTHSGGLPRVYNEQFF.

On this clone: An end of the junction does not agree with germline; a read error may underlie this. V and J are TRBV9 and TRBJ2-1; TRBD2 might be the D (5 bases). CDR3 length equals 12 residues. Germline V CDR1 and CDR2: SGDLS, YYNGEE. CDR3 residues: CASSVEASPQLF. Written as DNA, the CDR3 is TGTGCCAGCAGCGTAGAGGCTAGCCCCCAGCTCTTC.

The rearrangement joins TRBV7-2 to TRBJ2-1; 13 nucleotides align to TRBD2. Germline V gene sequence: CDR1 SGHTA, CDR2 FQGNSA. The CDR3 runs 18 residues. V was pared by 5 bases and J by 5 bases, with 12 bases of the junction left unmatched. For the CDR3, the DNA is TGTGCCAGCAGCCCCCAGGGACTAGCGGGGCCTCCTGACAATGAGCAGTTCTTC. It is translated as CASSPQGLAGPPDNEQFF.

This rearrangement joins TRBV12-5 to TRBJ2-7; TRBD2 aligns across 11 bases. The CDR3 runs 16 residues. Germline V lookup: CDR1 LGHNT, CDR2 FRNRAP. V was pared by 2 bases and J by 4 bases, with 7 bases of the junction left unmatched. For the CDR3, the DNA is TGTGCTAGTGGTTTGAAACTAGCGGGAGTCCTTTACGAGCAGTACTTC. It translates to CASGLKLAGVLYEQYF.

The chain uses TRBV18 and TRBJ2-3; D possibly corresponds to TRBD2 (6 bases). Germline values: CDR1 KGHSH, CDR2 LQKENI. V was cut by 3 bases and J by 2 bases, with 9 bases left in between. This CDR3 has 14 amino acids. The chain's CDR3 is CASSPGGTTDTQYF. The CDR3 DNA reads TGTGCCAGCTCACCTGGCGGGACCACAGATACGCAGTATTTT.

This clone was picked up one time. The CDR3 region has the DNA TGTGCCAGCAGCCATACAGTAGCGGGAGCCTCGTCCTACGAGCAGTACTTC. It is translated as CASSHTVAGASSYEQYF. V is TRBV4-2 and J is TRBJ2-7; 9 bases are a match to TRBD2. Trimming at V came to 3 bases and at J to 1 base, leaving 10 bases not matched to a gene. The CDR3 covers 17 residues. Per the germline V gene, CDR1 is LGHNA and CDR2 is YNFKEQ.

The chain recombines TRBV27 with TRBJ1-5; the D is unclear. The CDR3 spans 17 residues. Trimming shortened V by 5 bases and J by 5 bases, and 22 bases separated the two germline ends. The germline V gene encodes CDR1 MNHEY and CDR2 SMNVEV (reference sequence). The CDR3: CASSKMRSQVLDQPQHF. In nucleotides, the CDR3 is TGTGCCAGCAGTAAAATGAGGAGCCAGGTCCTCGATCAGCCCCAGCATTTT.

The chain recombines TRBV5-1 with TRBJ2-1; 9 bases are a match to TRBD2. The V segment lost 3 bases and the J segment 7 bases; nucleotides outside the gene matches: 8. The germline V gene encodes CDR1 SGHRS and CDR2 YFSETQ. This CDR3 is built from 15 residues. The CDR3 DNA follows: TGCGCCAGCAGCTATAGCGGGAGTAGGGGGAATGAGCAGTTCTTC. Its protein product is CASSYSGSRGNEQFF.

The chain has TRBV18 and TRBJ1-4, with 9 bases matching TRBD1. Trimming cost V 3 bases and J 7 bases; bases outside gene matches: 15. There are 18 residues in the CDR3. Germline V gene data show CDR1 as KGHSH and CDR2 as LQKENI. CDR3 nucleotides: TGTGCCAGCTCACCGAACCTTATATCCGGACAGGGGACTGAAAAACTGTTTTTT. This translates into CASSPNLISGQGTEKLFF.

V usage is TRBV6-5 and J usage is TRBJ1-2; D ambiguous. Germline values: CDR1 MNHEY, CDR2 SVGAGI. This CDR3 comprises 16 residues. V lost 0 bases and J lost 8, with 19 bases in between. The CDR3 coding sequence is TGTGCCAGCAGTTACTCGAAAATGAATCGGGAGAGGGGCTACACCTTC. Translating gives CASSYSKMNRERGYTF.

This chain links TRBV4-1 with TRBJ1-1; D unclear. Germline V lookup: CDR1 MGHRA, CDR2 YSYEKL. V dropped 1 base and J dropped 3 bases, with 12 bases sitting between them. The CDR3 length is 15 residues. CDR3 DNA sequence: TGCGCCAGCAGCCAAGTAGGGCGCCCCGACACTGAAGCTTTCTTT. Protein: CASSQVGRPDTEAFF.

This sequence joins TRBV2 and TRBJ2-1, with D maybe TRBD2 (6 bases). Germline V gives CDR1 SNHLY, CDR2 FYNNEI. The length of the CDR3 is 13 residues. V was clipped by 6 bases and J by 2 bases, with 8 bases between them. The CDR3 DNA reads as TGTGCCAGCAGGGGGGAGGCCTACAATGAGCAGTTCTTC. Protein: CASRGEAYNEQFF.

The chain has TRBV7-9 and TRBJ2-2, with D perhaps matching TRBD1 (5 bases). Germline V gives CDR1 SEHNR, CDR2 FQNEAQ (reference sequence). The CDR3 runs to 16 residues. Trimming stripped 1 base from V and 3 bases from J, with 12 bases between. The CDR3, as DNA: TGTGCCAGCAGCTTAGTCGACAGAACAGACACCGGGGAGCTGTTTTTT. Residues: CASSLVDRTDTGELFF.

CDR3 coding DNA: TGTGCCAGCAGTGCCCGAGACAGGGAATACGAAAAACTGTTTTTT. Amino acids: CASSARDREYEKLFF. J is TRBJ1-4 and V is TRBV25-1; 7 nucleotides agree with TRBD1. Germline V CDR1 and CDR2: MGHDK, SYGVNS. J was trimmed by 8 bases and V by 4 bases; bases with no gene match: 10. CDR3 size: 15 residues.

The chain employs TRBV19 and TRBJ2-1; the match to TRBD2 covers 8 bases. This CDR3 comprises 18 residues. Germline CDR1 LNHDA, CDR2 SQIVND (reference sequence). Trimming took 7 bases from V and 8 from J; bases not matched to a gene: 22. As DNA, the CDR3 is TGTGCCAGTATGTCTCGGGGGGCGGGAGGACTAATTGTGGATGAGCAGTTCTTC. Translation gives CASMSRGAGGLIVDEQFF.

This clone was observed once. The CDR3 spells CASSPRTSGIGNEQFF. The CDR3 bases are TGTGCCAGCAGTCCAAGGACTAGCGGGATTGGGAATGAGCAGTTCTTC. This chain connects TRBV6-4 to TRBJ2-1, with 12 positions matching TRBD2. The ends lost 5 bases at V and 7 bases at J; junction bases unmatched: 9. There are 16 residues in the CDR3. Germline-derived CDR1 and CDR2 are MRHNA and SNTAGT.

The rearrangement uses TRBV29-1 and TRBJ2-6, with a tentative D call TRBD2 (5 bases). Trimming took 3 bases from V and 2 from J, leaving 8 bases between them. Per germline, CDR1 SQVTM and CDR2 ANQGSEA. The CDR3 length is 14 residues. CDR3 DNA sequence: TGCAGCGTTGATGAGGGCCCTGGGGCCAACGTCCTGACTTTC. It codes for CSVDEGPGANVLTF.

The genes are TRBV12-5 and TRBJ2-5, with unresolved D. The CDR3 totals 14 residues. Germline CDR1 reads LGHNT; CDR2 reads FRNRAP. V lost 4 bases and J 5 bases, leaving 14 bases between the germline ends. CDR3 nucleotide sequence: TGTGCTAGTGGTTCTTCAACTCGCAACGAGACCCAGTACTTC. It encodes CASGSSTRNETQYF.

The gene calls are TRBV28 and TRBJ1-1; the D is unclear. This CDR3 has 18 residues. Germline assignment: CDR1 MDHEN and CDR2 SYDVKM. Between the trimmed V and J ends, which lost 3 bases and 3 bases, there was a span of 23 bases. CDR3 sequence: CASSFRSEEKTGYTEAFF. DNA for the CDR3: TGTGCCAGCAGTTTCCGCTCAGAAGAGAAGACGGGCTACACTGAAGCTTTCTTT.

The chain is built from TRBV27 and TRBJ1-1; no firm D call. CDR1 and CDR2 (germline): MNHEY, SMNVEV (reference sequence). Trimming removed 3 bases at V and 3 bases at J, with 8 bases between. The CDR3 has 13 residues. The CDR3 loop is CASSFNTDTEAFF. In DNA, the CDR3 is TGTGCCAGCAGTTTCAACACTGACACTGAAGCTTTCTTT.

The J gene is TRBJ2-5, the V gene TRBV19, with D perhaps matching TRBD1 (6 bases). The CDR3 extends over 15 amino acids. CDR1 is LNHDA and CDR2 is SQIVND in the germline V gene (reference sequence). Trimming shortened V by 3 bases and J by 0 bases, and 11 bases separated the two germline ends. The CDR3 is CASSIWSGDQETQYF. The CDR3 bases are TGTGCCAGTAGTATTTGGTCAGGGGACCAAGAGACCCAGTACTTC.

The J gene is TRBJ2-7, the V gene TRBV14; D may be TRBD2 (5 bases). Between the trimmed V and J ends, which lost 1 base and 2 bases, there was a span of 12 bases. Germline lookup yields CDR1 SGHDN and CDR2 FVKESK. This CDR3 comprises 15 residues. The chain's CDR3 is CASSQVVGGAYEQYF. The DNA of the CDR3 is TGTGCCAGCAGCCAAGTGGTCGGAGGCGCCTACGAGCAGTACTTC.

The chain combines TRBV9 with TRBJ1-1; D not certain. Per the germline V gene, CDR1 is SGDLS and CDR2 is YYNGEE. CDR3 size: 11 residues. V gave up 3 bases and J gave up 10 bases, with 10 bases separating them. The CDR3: CASSGRFGAFF. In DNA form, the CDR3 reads TGTGCCAGCAGCGGGAGGTTTGGAGCTTTCTTT.

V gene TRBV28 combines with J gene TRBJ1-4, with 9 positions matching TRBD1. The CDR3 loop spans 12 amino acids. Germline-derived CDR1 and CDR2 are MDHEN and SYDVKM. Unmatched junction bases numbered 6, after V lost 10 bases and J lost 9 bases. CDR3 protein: CATSGQGKKLFF. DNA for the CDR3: TGTGCCACCTCGGGACAGGGTAAAAAACTGTTTTTT.